This TCR beta chain came from a study of blood T cell repertoires in COVID-19 (dated by TCRdb to about 2020). For the wider study: Samples covering the acute and convalescent phases of COVID-19 were provided by collaborators in the United States, Italy and Spain. Deeply sampled blood TCRbeta repertoires from subjects exposed to, actively infected with, or recovered from COVID-19 were included in the dataset. Where available, HLA class I and class II types were obtained from metadata supplied by the sample provider rather than from assay-based typing. The samples were drawn from two sources: the first 160 participants of the ongoing ImmuneRACE study, and 950 to 1,500 subjects contributed by 6 global collaborators. The repertoires were released in a freely available public database meant as a resource for research on the immune response to SARS-CoV-2. The sample metadata nearly always contained a de-identified subject ID, COVID-19 status, age in years and sex. The material from the prospective study consisted of cDNA or gDNA derived from T cells, B-cell-depleted T cells, or PBMCs.

TCRbeta CDR3 regions were amplified from genomic DNA using the immunoSEQ Assay, a bias-controlled multiplex PCR. In the paper's pipeline: Within the assay, amplification of reference gene primers was used to estimate how many nucleated cells each sample contained. To quantify the absolute abundance of each unique TCRbeta CDR3 rearrangement, sequence reads were collapsed and filtered. Productive Simpson clonality was computed per sample as the square root of Simpson's diversity index over productive rearrangements. The table was pulled from immuneACCESS by TCRdb, which kept in-frame rearrangements only. Such tables lose some clones; where checked, under half of the loss comes from unresolved V genes, and the rest has no known cause. That table is the source of V, J and clone size, and D and trimming were worked out from the DNA. Here the sample has 250,000 to 300,000 clones; approximately 91% occur a single time. The ten most abundant clones make up about 0.74% of the sample.

Results and caveats for the whole study, not just this receptor: The quantity of clinical and demographic metadata differed by source and by participant and was supplied without curation.

This clone was seen a few times. Its antigen has not been determined. There are no base qualities to consult, and no much larger clone falls within one base. CDR1 and CDR2 were assigned from the germline V gene as SGHTA and FQGNSA. Its CDR3 holds 17 amino acids, cysteine through phenylalanine. CDR3 DNA is the only sequence kept; it has 51 bases, read in frame from the first base. The germline V and J ends show losses of 5 bases and 0 bases respectively, and no gene match explains 4 bases of the junction. Each collaborating institution followed its own protocols to collect whole blood in K2EDTA tubes. Collaborator samples were shipped for TCRbeta analysis as frozen whole blood, isolated PBMCs, or DNA extracted from either sample type.

The sequence is built from TRBV7-2 and TRBJ2-2; a stretch of 12 junction bases matches TRBD2. Sequencing was performed on peripheral blood. The origin of this receptor is a woman aged 30 to 39 with acute or convalescent COVID-19. The nucleotide sequence is given as TGTGCCAGCAGCGATCCTAGCGGGAGGGCGAACACCGGGGAGCTGTTTTTT. This yields the protein CASSDPSGRANTGELFF.